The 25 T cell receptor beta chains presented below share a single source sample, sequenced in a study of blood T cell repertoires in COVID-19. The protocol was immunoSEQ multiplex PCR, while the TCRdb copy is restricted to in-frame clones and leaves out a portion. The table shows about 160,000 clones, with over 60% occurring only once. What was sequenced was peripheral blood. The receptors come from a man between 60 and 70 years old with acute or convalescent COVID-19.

Here the CDR3 reads CASRLEDPGPEAFF. CDR3 DNA: TGTGCCAGCAGATTGGAGGATCCAGGTCCTGAAGCTTTCTTT. The chain combines TRBV6-5 with TRBJ1-1; no definite D call. V was shortened by 6 bases and J by 6 bases, with 17 bases between the two germline ends. The CDR3 has 14 residues. Germline V gives CDR1 MNHEY, CDR2 SVGAGI.

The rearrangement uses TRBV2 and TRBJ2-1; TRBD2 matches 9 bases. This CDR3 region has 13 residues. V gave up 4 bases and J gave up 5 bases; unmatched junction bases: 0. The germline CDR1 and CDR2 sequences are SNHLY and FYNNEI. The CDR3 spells CASSGLADNEQFF. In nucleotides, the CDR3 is TGTGCCAGCAGTGGACTAGCGGACAATGAGCAGTTCTTC.

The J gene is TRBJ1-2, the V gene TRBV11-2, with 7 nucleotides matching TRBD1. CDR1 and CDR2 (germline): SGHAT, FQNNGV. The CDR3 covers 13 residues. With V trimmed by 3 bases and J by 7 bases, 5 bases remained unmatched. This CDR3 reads CASSFQGGGGYTF. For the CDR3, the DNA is TGTGCCAGCAGCTTCCAGGGGGGCGGTGGCTACACCTTC. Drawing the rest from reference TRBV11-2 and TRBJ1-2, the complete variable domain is EAGVAQSPRYKIIEKRQSVAFWCNPISGHATLYWYQQILGQGPKLLIQFQNNGVVDDSQLPKDRFSAERLKGVDSTLKIQPAKLEDSAVYLCASSFQGGGGYTFGSGTRLTVV.

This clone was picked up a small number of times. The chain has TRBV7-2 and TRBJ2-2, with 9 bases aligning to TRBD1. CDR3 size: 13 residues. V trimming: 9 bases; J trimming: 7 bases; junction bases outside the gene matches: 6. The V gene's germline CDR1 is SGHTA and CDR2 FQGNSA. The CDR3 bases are TGTGCCAGTAGGACAGGGGCCTTCGGGGAGCTGTTTTTT. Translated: CASRTGAFGELFF.

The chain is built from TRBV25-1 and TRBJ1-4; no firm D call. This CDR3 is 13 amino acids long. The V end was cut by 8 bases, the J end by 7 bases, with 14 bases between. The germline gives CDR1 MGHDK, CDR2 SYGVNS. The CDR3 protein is CASQDGRGEKLFF. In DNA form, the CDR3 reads TGTGCCAGCCAGGACGGTCGGGGTGAAAAACTGTTTTTT.

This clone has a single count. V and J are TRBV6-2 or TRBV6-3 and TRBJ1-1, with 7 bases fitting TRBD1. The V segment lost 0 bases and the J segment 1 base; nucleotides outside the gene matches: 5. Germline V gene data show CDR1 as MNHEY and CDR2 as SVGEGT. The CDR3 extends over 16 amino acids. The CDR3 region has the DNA TGTGCCAGCAGTTACTCTATAGGGGGCTCGAACACTGAAGCTTTCTTT. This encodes CASSYSIGGSNTEAFF.

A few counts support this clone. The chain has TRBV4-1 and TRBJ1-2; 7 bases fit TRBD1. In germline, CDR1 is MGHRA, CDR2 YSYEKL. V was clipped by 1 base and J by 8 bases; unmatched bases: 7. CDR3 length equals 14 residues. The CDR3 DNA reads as TGCGCCAGCAGCCAAGTTGCAGGGGGTCGCGGCTACACCTTC. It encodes CASSQVAGGRGYTF.

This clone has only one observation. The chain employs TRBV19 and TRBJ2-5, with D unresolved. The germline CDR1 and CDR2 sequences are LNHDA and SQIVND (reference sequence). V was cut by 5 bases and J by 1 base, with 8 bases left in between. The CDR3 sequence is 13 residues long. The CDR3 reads CASSETRQETQYF. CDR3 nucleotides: TGTGCCAGTAGTGAGACACGCCAAGAGACCCAGTACTTC.

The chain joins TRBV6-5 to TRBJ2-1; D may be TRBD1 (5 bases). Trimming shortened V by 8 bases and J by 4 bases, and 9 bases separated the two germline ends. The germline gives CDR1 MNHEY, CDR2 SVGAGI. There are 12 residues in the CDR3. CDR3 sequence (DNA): TGTGCCAGCGATAACAGGTACAATGAGCAGTTCTTC. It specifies CASDNRYNEQFF.

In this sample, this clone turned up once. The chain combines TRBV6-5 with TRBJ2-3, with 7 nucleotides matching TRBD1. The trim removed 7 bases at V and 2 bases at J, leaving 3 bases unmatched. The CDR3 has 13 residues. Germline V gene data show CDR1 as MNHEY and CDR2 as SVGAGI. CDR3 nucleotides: TGTGCCAGCAAGGGGGCCCTCACAGATACGCAGTATTTT. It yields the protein CASKGALTDTQYF.

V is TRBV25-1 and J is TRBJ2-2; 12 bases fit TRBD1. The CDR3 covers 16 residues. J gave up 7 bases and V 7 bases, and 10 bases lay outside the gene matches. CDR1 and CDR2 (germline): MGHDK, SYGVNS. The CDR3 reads CASIPPGQGANGELFF. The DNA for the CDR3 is TGTGCCAGCATTCCTCCGGGACAGGGGGCCAACGGGGAGCTGTTTTTT.

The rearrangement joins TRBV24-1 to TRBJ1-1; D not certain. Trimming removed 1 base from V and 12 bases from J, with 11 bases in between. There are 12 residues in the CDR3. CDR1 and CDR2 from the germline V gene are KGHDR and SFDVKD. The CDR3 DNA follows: TGTGCCACCAGTGATTTCGGAGGGAGGACTTTCTTT. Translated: CATSDFGGRTFF.

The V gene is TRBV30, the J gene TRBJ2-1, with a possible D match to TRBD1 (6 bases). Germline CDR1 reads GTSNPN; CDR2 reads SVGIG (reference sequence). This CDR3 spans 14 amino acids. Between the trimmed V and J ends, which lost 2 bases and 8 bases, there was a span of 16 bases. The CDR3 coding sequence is TGTGCCTGGAGTCCGGGACACAGTCCCGATGAGCAGTTCTTC. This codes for CAWSPGHSPDEQFF.

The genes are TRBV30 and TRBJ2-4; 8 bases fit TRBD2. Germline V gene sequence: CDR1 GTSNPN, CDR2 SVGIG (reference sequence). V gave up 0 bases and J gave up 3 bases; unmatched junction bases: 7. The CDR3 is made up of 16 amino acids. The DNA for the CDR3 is TGTGCCTGGAGTGTACAGAACAGCGGGGGCAAAAACATTCAGTACTTC. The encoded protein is CAWSVQNSGGKNIQYF.

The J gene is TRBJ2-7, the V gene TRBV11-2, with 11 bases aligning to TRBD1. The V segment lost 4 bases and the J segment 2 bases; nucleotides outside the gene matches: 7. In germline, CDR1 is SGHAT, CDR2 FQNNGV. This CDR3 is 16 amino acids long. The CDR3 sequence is CASSSGTGGSPYEQYF. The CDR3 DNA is TGTGCCAGCAGCTCTGGGACAGGGGGATCCCCCTACGAGCAGTACTTC. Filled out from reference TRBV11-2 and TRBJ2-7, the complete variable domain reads EAGVAQSPRYKIIEKRQSVAFWCNPISGHATLYWYQQILGQGPKLLIQFQNNGVVDDSQLPKDRFSAERLKGVDSTLKIQPAKLEDSAVYLCASSSGTGGSPYEQYFGPGTRLTVT.

CDR3 in amino acids: CASRGQGHYGYTF. In nucleotides, the CDR3 is TGTGCCAGCAGGGGACAGGGGCACTATGGCTACACCTTC. The rearrangement links TRBV12-3 or TRBV12-4 to TRBJ1-2, with 10 bases matching TRBD1. The ends lost 6 bases at V and 3 bases at J; junction bases unmatched: 1. This CDR3 is built from 13 residues.

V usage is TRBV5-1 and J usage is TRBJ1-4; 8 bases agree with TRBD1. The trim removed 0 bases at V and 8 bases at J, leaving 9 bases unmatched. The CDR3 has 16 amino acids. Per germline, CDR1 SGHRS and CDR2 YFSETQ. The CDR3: CASSLGTGMSREKLFF. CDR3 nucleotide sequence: TGCGCCAGCAGCTTGGGGACAGGGATGAGTAGGGAAAAACTGTTTTTT.

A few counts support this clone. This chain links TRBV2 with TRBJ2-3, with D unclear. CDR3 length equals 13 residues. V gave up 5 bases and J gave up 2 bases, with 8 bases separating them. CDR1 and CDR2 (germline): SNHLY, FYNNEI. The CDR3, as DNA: TGTGCCAGCAGTCTAATTAACACAGATACGCAGTATTTT. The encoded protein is CASSLINTDTQYF.

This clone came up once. The DNA for the CDR3 is TGTGCCAGCTCTCTTAGACAGGGGCGGTCGAGCTATGGCTACACCTTC. This translates into CASSLRQGRSSYGYTF. This chain uses TRBV18 with TRBJ1-2; 8 nucleotides match TRBD1. Looked up from germline, CDR1 is KGHSH and CDR2 is LQKENI. The J segment lost 4 bases and the V segment lost 6 bases, leaving 13 bases of the junction unmatched. CDR3 length: 16 residues.

This CDR3 is CASSLVAGGPSEQFF. In DNA form, the CDR3 reads TGTGCCAGCAGCTTAGTAGCGGGGGGGCCGAGTGAGCAGTTCTTC. The chain employs TRBV7-2 and TRBJ2-1; 11 nucleotides line up with TRBD2. V dropped 1 base and J dropped 9; count of bases not matched to a gene: 5. Per the germline V gene, CDR1 is SGHTA and CDR2 is FQGNSA. The CDR3 is 15 amino acids.

CDR3 nucleotide sequence: TGTGCCAGCAGTAATAGCGGACAGGGGGCCACCGGGGAGCTGTTTTTT. As protein: CASSNSGQGATGELFF. This sequence joins TRBV6-4 and TRBJ2-2; 11 bases align to TRBD1. Unmatched junction bases numbered 6, after V lost 5 bases and J lost 4 bases. This CDR3 contains 16 residues. In germline, CDR1 is MRHNA, CDR2 SNTAGT.

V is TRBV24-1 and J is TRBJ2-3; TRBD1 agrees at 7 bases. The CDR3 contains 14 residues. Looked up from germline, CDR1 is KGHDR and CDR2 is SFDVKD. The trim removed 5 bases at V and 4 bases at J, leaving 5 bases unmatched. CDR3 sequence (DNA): TGTGCCACCAGTGCTCCTGACAGGGCAGATACGCAGTATTTT. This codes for CATSAPDRADTQYF.

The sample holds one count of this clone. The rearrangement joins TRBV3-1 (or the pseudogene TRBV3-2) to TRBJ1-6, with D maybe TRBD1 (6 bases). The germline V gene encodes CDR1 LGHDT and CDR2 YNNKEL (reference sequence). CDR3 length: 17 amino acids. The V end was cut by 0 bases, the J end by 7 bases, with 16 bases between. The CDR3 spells CASSQDGVEQGNSPLHF. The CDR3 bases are TGTGCCAGCAGCCAAGACGGGGTTGAACAGGGCAATTCACCCCTCCACTTT.

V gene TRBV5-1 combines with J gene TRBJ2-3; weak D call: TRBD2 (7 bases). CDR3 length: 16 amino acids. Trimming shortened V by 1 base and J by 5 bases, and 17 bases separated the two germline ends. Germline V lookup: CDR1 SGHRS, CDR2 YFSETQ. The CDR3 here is CASSLPGGTGRDTQYF. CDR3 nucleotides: TGCGCCAGCAGCTTGCCGGGGGGAACAGGGAGAGATACGCAGTATTTT.

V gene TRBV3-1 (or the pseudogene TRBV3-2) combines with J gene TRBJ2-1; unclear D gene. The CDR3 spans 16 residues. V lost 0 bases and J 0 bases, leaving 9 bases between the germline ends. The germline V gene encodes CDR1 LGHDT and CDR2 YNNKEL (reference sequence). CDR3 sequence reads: CASSQEALSSYNEQFF. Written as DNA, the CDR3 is TGTGCCAGCAGCCAAGAAGCGCTAAGCTCCTACAATGAGCAGTTCTTC.